This passage covers 20 T cell receptor beta chains from one sample sequenced in a study of blood T cells in healthy people across ages. With a J-beta primer mix and a sample-barcoded 5' primer, a second PCR ran roughly 6 to 12 cycles. TCRdb re-derived calls from the 5' RACE reads in MiXCR, one entry per CDR3 protein. The data contain 700,000 to 800,000 distinct CDR3 sequences, more than 40% of them seen just once; the ten biggest clones take up roughly 19%. Sequenced material: blood. The receptors originated from a woman aged 60 to 75 in good health.

As to this clonotype: At one end, the junction sequence differs from germline, possibly due to a read error. The J gene is TRBJ2-3, the V gene TRBV20-1; no firm D call. The CDR3 spans 15 residues. Germline-derived CDR1 and CDR2 are DFQATT and SNEGSKA (reference sequence). This CDR3 is CSARSAPRPPDTRYF. In DNA, the CDR3 is TGCAGTGCTAGAAGCGCTCCGCGGCCCCCAGATACGCGGTATTTT.

This chain joins TRBV4-2 and TRBJ2-4, with D unclear. Matching the DNA end better, TRBJ2-7 makes the J call doubtful. The CDR3 sequence is 14 residues long. Germline V CDR1 and CDR2: LGHNA, YNFKEQ. CDR3 protein: CASSQEVNAYEQYF. Here the CDR3 DNA reads TGTGCCAGCAGCCAAGAGGTCAATGCCTACGAGCAGTACTTC.

The chain uses TRBV4-1 and TRBJ1-1; D is possibly TRBD1 (6 bases). Germline V CDR1 and CDR2: MGHRA, YSYEKL. V was clipped by 0 bases and J by 3 bases, with 11 bases between them. This CDR3 spans 15 amino acids. In DNA form, the CDR3 reads TGCGCCAGCAGCCAAGACCCAGGGGAGGACACTGAAGCTTTCTTT. Translating it yields CASSQDPGEDTEAFF.

The chain employs TRBV20-1 and TRBJ2-5; 7 bases align to TRBD1. J lost 9 bases, V lost 2 bases, and 12 bases had no gene match. The germline V gene has CDR1 DFQATT and CDR2 SNEGSKA (reference sequence). The CDR3 sequence is 14 residues long. The CDR3: CSARYQGVSAAQYF. The CDR3 bases are TGCAGTGCTAGATATCAGGGGGTCTCCGCGGCCCAGTACTTC.

This chain links TRBV7-2 with TRBJ1-2; the D is unclear. The CDR3 runs to 14 residues. Trimming cost V 4 bases and J 1 base, with 10 bases left between them. CDR1 is SGHTA, CDR2 FQGNSA, per germline. In DNA form, the CDR3 reads TGTGCCAGCAGCTACCGCCTGATTAACTATGGCTACACCTTC. Amino acid sequence: CASSYRLINYGYTF. Full variable domain (remainder filled in from reference TRBV7-2 and TRBJ1-2): GAGVSQSPSNKVTEKGKDVELRCDPISGHTALYWYRQSLGQGLEFLIYFQGNSAPDKSGLPSDRFSAERTGGSVSTLTIQRTQQEDSAVYLCASSYRLINYGYTFGSGTRLTVV.

The sample holds many counts of this clonotype. This chain links TRBV9 with TRBJ2-3; D is unresolved. The CDR3 length is 12 residues. Germline CDR1 is SGDLS and CDR2 is YYNGEE. V lost 0 bases to trimming and J lost 3 bases, with 2 bases between them. The CDR3 here is CASSVATDTQYF. Written as DNA, the CDR3 is TGTGCCAGCAGCGTAGCAACAGATACGCAGTATTTT.

V usage is TRBV20-1 and J usage is TRBJ1-1, with 8 bases fitting TRBD1. This CDR3 spans 13 amino acids. From germline, CDR1 is DFQATT and CDR2 SNEGSKA (reference sequence). Germline trimming cut 4 bases from V and 1 base from J; bases unmatched to any gene: 2. CDR3: CSATGQGNTEAFF. CDR3 in DNA: TGCAGTGCTACCGGACAGGGGAACACTGAAGCTTTCTTT.

This rearrangement joins TRBV18 to TRBJ1-4; D may be TRBD1 (6 bases). Trimming shortened V by 3 bases and J by 3 bases, and 11 bases separated the two germline ends. There are 15 residues in the CDR3. Per the germline V gene, CDR1 is KGHSH and CDR2 is LQKENI. The CDR3 protein is CASSPTTGANEKLFF. The CDR3 DNA is TGTGCCAGCTCACCGACGACAGGAGCTAATGAAAAACTGTTTTTT.

Details on this clonotype: The junction does not match germline at one end; this may be a read error. The rearrangement joins TRBV7-6 to TRBJ2-5; 9 bases fit TRBD2. Germline CDR1 reads SGHVS; CDR2 reads FNYEAQ. CDR3 length: 16 residues. The CDR3 sequence: CAGSPRTSEPAETQYF. In nucleotides, the CDR3 is TGTGCCGGCAGCCCCAGGACTAGCGAGCCCGCGGAGACCCAGTACTTC.

The V gene is TRBV21-1, the J gene TRBJ2-3; TRBD2, as called in the table, went unchecked against the DNA. TRBV21-1 is flagged as a pseudogene. The length of the CDR3 is 17 residues. CDR3 region: CASSKAPRAGGEDTQYF. The CDR3 DNA follows: TGTGCCAGCAGCAAAGCGCCGAGGGCGGGAGGGGAAGATACGCAGTATTTT.

This rearrangement joins TRBV6-5 to TRBJ2-1, with D perhaps matching TRBD1 (5 bases). CDR1 is MNHEY, CDR2 SVGAGI, per germline. The CDR3 is 14 amino acids. V was trimmed by 3 bases and J by 4 bases, leaving 10 bases between them. The CDR3 nucleotides are TGTGCCAGCAGTTATGGGGCCGGATACAATGAGCAGTTCTTC. Its protein product is CASSYGAGYNEQFF.

This clonotype was found many times. V usage is TRBV6-2 or TRBV6-3 and J usage is TRBJ2-3; D is possibly TRBD1 or TRBD2 (6 bases each). Trimming left V 2 bases short and J 4 bases short, with 10 bases between. CDR1 is MNHEY and CDR2 is SVGEGT in the germline V gene. The CDR3 is made up of 14 amino acids. The CDR3 DNA reads as TGTGCCAGCAGTTACGGGGGGCGCGCAGATACGCAGTATTTT. This gives the protein CASSYGGRADTQYF.

This clonotype was observed a handful of times. The genes are TRBV18 and TRBJ2-4; 7 nucleotides align to TRBD2. The CDR3 runs 15 residues. The V gene end was trimmed by 3 bases and the J gene end by 0 bases; junction bases not matched to a gene: 2. CDR1 and CDR2 from the germline V gene are KGHSH and LQKENI. Here the CDR3 DNA reads TGTGCCAGCTCACCTCCGGGGGGAGCCAAAAACATTCAGTACTTC. Protein product: CASSPPGGAKNIQYF.

Only a few counts were recorded for this clonotype. V and J are TRBV20-1 and TRBJ2-5; TRBD2 aligns across 16 bases. Trimming removed 4 bases from V and 5 bases from J; junction bases left unmatched: 22. Germline lookup yields CDR1 DFQATT and CDR2 SNEGSKA (reference sequence). The CDR3 spans 21 residues. CDR3 protein: CSATSRQSGTSGRAFWETQYF. As DNA, the CDR3 is TGCAGTGCTACCAGCCGACAATCCGGGACTAGCGGGAGGGCCTTTTGGGAGACCCAGTACTTC.

The V gene is TRBV6-5, the J gene TRBJ2-3, with TRBD1 identical over 12 bases. With V trimmed by 2 bases and J by 5 bases, 2 bases remained unmatched. CDR1 is MNHEY, CDR2 SVGAGI, per germline. CDR3 length equals 15 residues. The CDR3 sequence is CASSYGTGGGDTQYF. In nucleotides, the CDR3 is TGTGCCAGCAGTTACGGGACAGGGGGCGGAGATACGCAGTATTTT.

The rearrangement links TRBV2 to TRBJ2-7; D ambiguous. This CDR3 spans 12 amino acids. Trimming pared 5 bases from V and 2 bases from J, leaving 7 bases between. The V gene's germline CDR1 is SNHLY and CDR2 FYNNEI. The CDR3 DNA follows: TGTGCCAGCAGTTATGGTCCCTACGAGCAGTACTTC. Translating it yields CASSYGPYEQYF.

The chain couples TRBV7-3 to TRBJ2-5, with 13 nucleotides matching TRBD2. CDR1 and CDR2 from the germline V gene are SGHTA and FQGTGA. V shed 6 bases, J shed 11 bases, and the junction held 15 bases outside the gene matches. This CDR3 spans 16 amino acids. CDR3 sequence (DNA): TGTGCCAGCAGTCAAAGACTAGCGGGGGGAGGCAATGAGCAGTACTTC. This gives the protein CASSQRLAGGGNEQYF.

This clonotype was counted between two and nine times. The V call is TRBV20-1, the J call TRBJ2-7; D uncertain. This CDR3 has 13 amino acids. Germline V gives CDR1 DFQATT, CDR2 SNEGSKA (reference sequence). The germline V and J ends were trimmed by 3 bases and 6 bases, with 15 bases remaining between them. CDR3 amino acids: CSASSPLWIEQYF. The CDR3 nucleotides are TGCAGTGCTAGTTCCCCCCTCTGGATCGAGCAGTACTTC.

This clonotype was observed at least ten times. The rearrangement uses TRBV20-1 and TRBJ1-2; D is possibly TRBD1 (5 bases). Trimming stripped 0 bases from V and 8 bases from J, with 22 bases between. CDR3 length equals 16 residues. Per the germline V gene, CDR1 is DFQATT and CDR2 is SNEGSKA (reference sequence). The CDR3 DNA is TGCAGTGCTAGAGATCTCTTAGGGGACCTACAGACGGGCTACACCTTC. Residues: CSARDLLGDLQTGYTF.

The V gene is TRBV27, the J gene TRBJ2-7; D is possibly TRBD1 or TRBD2 (6 bases each). The CDR3 length is 15 residues. Germline-derived CDR1 and CDR2 are MNHEY and SMNVEV (reference sequence). Deletions cut 3 bases from V and 0 bases from J, with 12 bases between. CDR3 bases: TGTGCCAGCAGTTTCCCGGGGGCCCACTCCTACGAGCAGTACTTC. As protein: CASSFPGAHSYEQYF.